The 27 T cell receptor beta chains reported below all come from one sample, sequenced in a study of PD-1 blockade in classical Hodgkin lymphoma. Each and every patient relapsed after autologous stem cell transplantation, and patients got differing brentuximab vedotin exposure. The table came from immunoSEQ multiplex PCR; TCRdb's copy has only in-frame clones and leaves some out. The sample holds roughly 50,000 clones, around 80% seen once. The source material was peripheral blood mononuclear cells (PBMCs), sampled before the second cycle of nivolumab. The origin of the receptors is a human donor with classical Hodgkin lymphoma.

V gene TRBV27 combines with J gene TRBJ2-7, with D maybe TRBD1 (5 bases). Trimming stripped 7 bases from V and 0 bases from J, with 10 bases between. The CDR3 is made up of 13 amino acids. Looked up from germline, CDR1 is MNHEY and CDR2 is SMNVEV (reference sequence). CDR3 loop: CASKRQGSYEQYF. The CDR3 nucleotides read TGTGCCAGCAAACGTCAGGGCTCCTACGAGCAGTACTTC.

The chain couples TRBV5-1 to TRBJ1-6; D remains ambiguous. CDR3 length: 14 amino acids. Trimming cost V 0 bases and J 7 bases, with 8 bases left between them. Germline CDR1 SGHRS, CDR2 YFSETQ. The CDR3 DNA sequence: TGCGCCAGCAGCTTGGGGACGGGAAATTCACCCCTCCACTTT. Encoded protein: CASSLGTGNSPLHF. Using reference TRBV5-1 and TRBJ1-6 for the parts outside the CDR3, the full variable domain is KAGVTQTPRYLIKTRGQQVTLSCSPISGHRSVSWYQQTPGQGLQFLFEYFSETQRNKGNFPGRFSGRQFSNSRSEMNVSTLELGDSALYLCASSLGTGNSPLHFGNGTRLTVT.

The chain couples TRBV5-6 to TRBJ1-2; D gene ambiguous. V lost 1 base and J 2 bases, leaving 9 bases between the germline ends. The CDR3 is 14 residues long. Germline CDR1 and CDR2: SGHDT and YYEEEE. The CDR3 here is CASSLSRLNYGYTF. The CDR3 DNA sequence: TGTGCCAGCAGCTTGTCCAGGTTAAACTATGGCTACACCTTC.

The V call is TRBV20-1, the J call TRBJ2-1, with D unresolved. The V gene lost 6 bases and the J gene lost 7 bases, with 10 bases spanning the gap. The CDR3 totals 11 residues. CDR1 and CDR2 from the germline V gene are DFQATT and SNEGSKA (reference sequence). DNA of the CDR3: TGCAGTGCAGAGTTGCGGAATGAGCAGTTCTTC. It yields the protein CSAELRNEQFF.

The CDR3 reads CASSFPGSYEQYF. The CDR3 coding sequence is TGCGCCAGCAGCTTCCCGGGATCCTACGAGCAGTACTTC. The rearrangement joins TRBV5-1 to TRBJ2-7, with a possible D match to TRBD2 (5 bases). The CDR3 extends over 13 amino acids. Germline CDR1 reads SGHRS; CDR2 reads YFSETQ. V lost 2 bases and J lost 1, with 7 bases in between.

The chain couples TRBV7-9 to TRBJ2-7; D gene uncertain. The CDR3 extends over 14 amino acids. The germline V and J ends were trimmed by 4 bases and 1 base, with 11 bases remaining between them. Looked up from germline, CDR1 is SEHNR and CDR2 is FQNEAQ (reference sequence). The CDR3 sequence is CASSSSAVSYEQYF. CDR3 DNA: TGTGCCAGCAGCTCTTCGGCAGTTTCCTACGAGCAGTACTTC. Full variable domain (remainder filled in from reference TRBV7-9 and TRBJ2-7): DTGVSQNPRHKITKRGQNVTFRCDPISEHNRLYWYRQTLGQGPEFLTYFQNEAQLEKSRLLSDRFSAERPKGSFSTLEIQRTEQGDSAMYLCASSSSAVSYEQYFGPGTRLTVT.

The V and J genes are TRBV5-1 and TRBJ1-1, with TRBD1 matching 8 bases. CDR3 size: 14 residues. V gave up 1 base and J gave up 4 bases; unmatched junction bases: 3. CDR1 SGHRS and CDR2 YFSETQ come from the germline V gene. The CDR3 is CASSLTRGPTEAFF. The CDR3 DNA reads as TGCGCCAGCAGCTTGACCAGGGGGCCCACTGAAGCTTTCTTT.

The rearrangement uses TRBV4-1 and TRBJ1-1; 7 bases line up with TRBD1. Germline V gene sequence: CDR1 MGHRA, CDR2 YSYEKL. The CDR3 sequence is 15 residues long. V lost 4 bases, J lost 3 bases, and 8 bases stayed unmatched. The CDR3 DNA reads as TGCGCCAGCAGCCTGACAGGGTCCCAGGACACTGAAGCTTTCTTT. As protein: CASSLTGSQDTEAFF.

This chain links TRBV5-1 with TRBJ2-5; the D call may be TRBD1 or TRBD2 (6 bases each). The CDR3 contains 16 residues. Germline lookup yields CDR1 SGHRS and CDR2 YFSETQ. The V end was cut by 3 bases, the J end by 0 bases, with 15 bases between. The CDR3 protein is CASSWGAGTNQETQYF. Written as DNA, the CDR3 is TGCGCCAGCAGCTGGGGGGCGGGGACAAACCAAGAGACCCAGTACTTC.

The rearrangement uses TRBV4-3 and TRBJ2-1, with 8 bases identical to TRBD1. Germline V gene lookup returns CDR1 LGHNA and CDR2 YSLEER. V gave up 1 base and J gave up 6 bases; unmatched junction bases: 8. The CDR3 length is 16 residues. The CDR3 spells CASSQVSGGAGNEQFF. CDR3 DNA sequence: TGCGCCAGCAGCCAAGTCTCAGGGGGCGCAGGCAATGAGCAGTTCTTC.

This clone was counted between two and nine times. The CDR3 sequence is CASSLADSPPGVNEQFF. The CDR3 DNA reads TGCGCCAGCAGCTTGGCGGACTCCCCACCGGGGGTGAATGAGCAGTTCTTC. The J gene is TRBJ2-1, the V gene TRBV5-1; a possible D gene is TRBD2 (6 bases). Germline CDR1 is SGHRS and CDR2 is YFSETQ. The CDR3 runs to 17 residues. V lost 0 bases and J lost 7, with 20 bases in between.

This clone was seen only a few times. V is TRBV19 and J is TRBJ1-4; perhaps TRBD1 as D (6 bases). The V gene lost 4 bases and the J gene lost 6 bases, with 6 bases spanning the gap. The CDR3 consists of 12 residues. CDR1 and CDR2 (germline): LNHDA, SQIVND (reference sequence). CDR3 in amino acids: CASSNRDEKLFF. The CDR3 nucleotides read TGTGCCAGTAGTAACAGGGATGAAAAACTGTTTTTT.

This chain connects TRBV11-1 to TRBJ1-2, with D perhaps TRBD1 (5 bases). This CDR3 is built from 15 residues. CDR1 is SGHAT, CDR2 FQDESV, per germline (reference sequence). V was shortened by 3 bases and J by 4 bases, with 15 bases between the two germline ends. Written as DNA, the CDR3 is TGTGCCAGCAGCTTGGGGTCGGGGCAACCCTATGGCTACACCTTC. Its translation is CASSLGSGQPYGYTF.

This clone was observed a handful of times. This same CDR3 is encoded by further DNA sequences in the sample. The chain is built from TRBV10-3 and TRBJ1-2; TRBD1 matches 7 bases. The CDR3 loop spans 13 amino acids. V lost 4 bases, J lost 1 base, and 0 bases stayed unmatched. The V gene's germline CDR1 is ENHRY and CDR2 SYGVKD. CDR3 coding DNA: TGTGCCATCAGTGGACAGGGTAACTATGGCTACACCTTC. This gives the protein CAISGQGNYGYTF.

This sequence joins TRBV7-2 and TRBJ2-1; 13 bases map to TRBD2. The CDR3 sequence is 18 residues long. Trimming cost V 4 bases and J 6 bases; bases outside gene matches: 12. The V gene's germline CDR1 is SGHTA and CDR2 FQGNSA. CDR3 in DNA: TGTGCCAGCAGCTCGGGGCGCGGGGGACTAGCGGGGACCAATGAGCAGTTCTTC. This gives the protein CASSSGRGGLAGTNEQFF.

The chain has TRBV14 and TRBJ1-5; D possibly corresponds to TRBD1 (5 bases). This CDR3 is built from 14 residues. Germline V gene sequence: CDR1 SGHDN, CDR2 FVKESK. Trimming took 1 base from V and 6 from J, leaving 10 bases between them. CDR3 residues: CASSQGTSGQPQHF. DNA of the CDR3: TGTGCCAGCAGCCAAGGGACAAGCGGTCAGCCCCAGCATTTT.

V and J are TRBV7-2 and TRBJ2-3; TRBD2 aligns across 7 bases. V shed 2 bases and J 2 bases; nucleotides not matched to a gene: 7. Per germline, CDR1 SGHTA and CDR2 FQGNSA. This CDR3 is built from 16 residues. CDR3 in DNA: TGTGCCAGCAGCTTAAGGGTCGGGGGGTACACAGATACGCAGTATTTT. The encoded protein is CASSLRVGGYTDTQYF. Looking up the rest from reference TRBV7-2 and TRBJ2-3 gives the full variable domain: GAGVSQSPSNKVTEKGKDVELRCDPISGHTALYWYRQSLGQGLEFLIYFQGNSAPDKSGLPSDRFSAERTGGSVSTLTIQRTQQEDSAVYLCASSLRVGGYTDTQYFGPGTRLTVL.

The chain links TRBV14 to TRBJ2-7; TRBD1 agrees at 9 bases. V shed 0 bases and J 6 bases; nucleotides not matched to a gene: 6. The CDR3 extends over 15 amino acids. Germline CDR1 reads SGHDN; CDR2 reads FVKESK. DNA of the CDR3: TGTGCCAGCAGCCAAGACTGGGGGACAGGGTCCGAGCAGTACTTC. It codes for CASSQDWGTGSEQYF. The full variable domain, completed using reference TRBV14 and TRBJ2-7, is EAGVTQFPSHSVIEKGQTVTLRCDPISGHDNLYWYRRVMGKEIKFLLHFVKESKQDESGMPNNRFLAERTGGTYSTLKVQPAELEDSGVYFCASSQDWGTGSEQYFGPGTRLTVT.

A word on this clone: Other nucleotide sequences in the sample specify the same CDR3. The gene calls are TRBV19 and TRBJ1-1; perhaps TRBD1 as D (5 bases). The CDR3 is 13 residues long. Germline V gene lookup returns CDR1 LNHDA and CDR2 SQIVND (reference sequence). V lost 1 base to trimming and J lost 6 bases, with 9 bases between them. CDR3 residues: CASSIVGGAEAFF. CDR3 nucleotides: TGTGCCAGTAGTATAGTGGGAGGGGCTGAAGCTTTCTTT. The whole variable domain, remainder taken from reference TRBV19 and TRBJ1-1, is DGGITQSPKYLFRKEGQNVTLSCEQNLNHDAMYWYRQDPGQGLRLIYYSQIVNDFQKGDIAEGYSVSREKKESFPLTVTSAQKNPTAFYLCASSIVGGAEAFFGQGTRLTVV.

This chain uses TRBV5-1 with TRBJ1-2, with D possibly matching TRBD1 (6 bases). V gave up 2 bases and J gave up 3 bases, with 8 bases separating them. Germline V CDR1 and CDR2: SGHRS, YFSETQ. The CDR3 has 13 residues. CDR3 DNA: TGCGCCAGCAGCTTCGACAGGTACTATGGCTACACCTTC. Protein: CASSFDRYYGYTF.

The chain couples TRBV2 to TRBJ1-1, with 7 bases identical to TRBD1. Germline V lookup: CDR1 SNHLY, CDR2 FYNNEI. The trim removed 5 bases at V and 1 base at J, leaving 4 bases unmatched. The CDR3 has 14 amino acids. The CDR3 DNA reads as TGTGCCAGCAGTAACAGGGGCGCGAACACTGAAGCTTTCTTT. As protein: CASSNRGANTEAFF.

This chain links TRBV7-2 with TRBJ2-7; D not resolved. The germline V gene encodes CDR1 SGHTA and CDR2 FQGNSA. The V and J ends lost 5 bases and 2 bases respectively, with 13 bases between them. The CDR3 loop spans 14 amino acids. CDR3 coding DNA: TGTGCCAGCAGCGGTGGGCCTCCTACCTACGAGCAGTACTTC. It specifies CASSGGPPTYEQYF.

The rearrangement uses TRBV5-1 and TRBJ2-7, with a weak D call TRBD2 (5 bases). With 4 bases removed from V and 2 bases from J, the gap between germline ends came to 13 bases. CDR1 is SGHRS, CDR2 YFSETQ, per germline. This CDR3 is 14 amino acids long. CDR3 loop: CASSISGVTYEQYF. CDR3 bases: TGCGCCAGCAGCATATCCGGGGTAACCTACGAGCAGTACTTC.

The V gene is TRBV5-5, the J gene TRBJ2-7; D is undetermined. The CDR3 covers 13 residues. The V end was cut by 1 base, the J end by 5 bases, with 10 bases between. Germline-derived CDR1 and CDR2 are SGHKS and YYEKEE (reference sequence). The CDR3 loop is CASSLLAPDEQYF. In DNA, the CDR3 is TGTGCCAGCAGCTTGCTGGCACCCGACGAGCAGTACTTC.

The CDR3 bases are TGCGCCAGCAGCGTACTAGCGGGGTCTCAATACGAGCAGTACTTC. Translating gives CASSVLAGSQYEQYF. This rearrangement joins TRBV5-1 to TRBJ2-7, with 10 bases fitting TRBD2. CDR1 and CDR2 from the germline V gene are SGHRS and YFSETQ. The J segment lost 4 bases and the V segment lost 4 bases, leaving 8 bases of the junction unmatched. The CDR3 consists of 15 residues.

The rearrangement joins TRBV29-1 to TRBJ2-2; the D is unclear. The V and J ends lost 5 bases and 0 bases respectively, with 7 bases between them. CDR3 length equals 13 residues. Germline CDR1 is SQVTM and CDR2 is ANQGSEA. CDR3 bases: TGCAGCGTTAGTCGGACGAACACCGGGGAGCTGTTTTTT. This sequence encodes CSVSRTNTGELFF.

This clone was counted only a few times. This chain joins TRBV7-3 and TRBJ2-2; maybe TRBD1 (6 bases). The CDR3 is 13 residues long. Trimming cost V 3 bases and J 7 bases, with 9 bases left between them. Per germline, CDR1 SGHTA and CDR2 FQGTGA. CDR3 nucleotide sequence: TGTGCCAGCAGCTTGGACAGCCACGGGGAGCTGTTTTTT. As protein: CASSLDSHGELFF.